The next 20 T cell receptor beta chains were all read from a single sample in a study of T cell responses to AZD1222 COVID-19 vaccine. The table came from immunoSEQ multiplex PCR; TCRdb's copy has only in-frame clones and leaves some out. This sample carries 44,000 or so clones, around 77% of them seen once, and the ten largest clones take roughly a fifth. Sequences were derived from peripheral blood, sampled 28 days after the second dose of the MenACWY control vaccine. The receptors come from an adult who received the MenACWY meningococcal vaccine as a control.

The chain recombines TRBV11-2 with TRBJ1-3; no firm D call. There are 13 residues in the CDR3. Germline V CDR1 and CDR2: SGHAT, FQNNGV. Trimming cost V 6 bases and J 1 base, with 7 bases left between them. The CDR3 spells CASRRVSGNTIYF. DNA for the CDR3: TGTGCCAGCAGGAGGGTTTCTGGAAACACCATATATTTT. Full variable domain (outside the CDR3, taken from reference TRBV11-2 and TRBJ1-3): EAGVAQSPRYKIIEKRQSVAFWCNPISGHATLYWYQQILGQGPKLLIQFQNNGVVDDSQLPKDRFSAERLKGVDSTLKIQPAKLEDSAVYLCASRRVSGNTIYFGEGSWLTVV.

This clone was seen a handful of times. V is TRBV2 and J is TRBJ1-5; 7 nucleotides match TRBD1. Germline assignment: CDR1 SNHLY and CDR2 FYNNEI. V was clipped by 8 bases and J by 4 bases; unmatched bases: 8. The CDR3 consists of 14 residues. Here the CDR3 reads CASQGDSGNQPQHF. DNA of the CDR3: TGTGCCAGCCAGGGGGACAGTGGAAATCAGCCCCAGCATTTT.

Worth noting for this clone: The sample carries other DNA sequences with the same CDR3. The gene calls are TRBV24-1 and TRBJ2-5; weak D call: TRBD1 (5 bases). The germline V gene has CDR1 KGHDR and CDR2 SFDVKD. V was trimmed by 9 bases and J by 4 bases, leaving 11 bases between them. The CDR3 consists of 12 residues. The CDR3 spells CATSKGPETQYF. For the CDR3, the DNA is TGTGCCACCTCAAAGGGGCCAGAGACCCAGTACTTC.

The V call is TRBV9, the J call TRBJ2-4; D not resolved. Germline values: CDR1 SGDLS, CDR2 YYNGEE. CDR3 length equals 17 residues. Trimming took 0 bases from V and 0 from J, leaving 13 bases between them. The CDR3 reads CASSVGADLIAKNIQYF. In DNA form, the CDR3 reads TGTGCCAGCAGCGTAGGTGCAGACCTAATAGCCAAAAACATTCAGTACTTC.

This chain uses TRBV6-5 with TRBJ1-1, with unresolved D. CDR1 is MNHEY and CDR2 is SVGAGI in the germline V gene. The CDR3 spans 15 residues. V shed 0 bases and J shed 2 bases, with 10 bases lying between them. CDR3 DNA: TGTGCCAGCAGTTACTCGATACGGGTTAACACTGAAGCTTTCTTT. This gives the protein CASSYSIRVNTEAFF.

The chain joins TRBV6-6 to TRBJ1-2; 8 nucleotides match TRBD1. V lost 1 base, J lost 4 bases, and 2 bases stayed unmatched. The CDR3 extends over 14 amino acids. In germline, CDR1 is MNHNY, CDR2 SVGAGI (reference sequence). The CDR3 sequence is CASSYFGTGYGYTF. The CDR3 region has the DNA TGTGCCAGCAGTTACTTTGGGACAGGCTATGGCTACACCTTC.

The CDR3 here is CASSLYRAGDQPQHF. The DNA for the CDR3 is TGTGCCAGCAGTTTATACAGGGCAGGTGATCAGCCCCAGCATTTT. V and J are TRBV27 and TRBJ1-5, with D tentatively TRBD1 (6 bases). Trimming took 1 base from V and 5 from J, leaving 12 bases between them. The CDR3 loop spans 15 amino acids. Germline assignment: CDR1 MNHEY and CDR2 SMNVEV (reference sequence).

V usage is TRBV5-1 and J usage is TRBJ2-2; TRBD1 matches 7 bases. Germline V gene sequence: CDR1 SGHRS, CDR2 YFSETQ. The CDR3 runs to 17 residues. J gave up 2 bases and V 7 bases, and 14 bases lay outside the gene matches. In DNA, the CDR3 is TGCGCCAGCCGGCCCATGGTGCGACAGGGTAACACCGGGGAGCTGTTTTTT. This gives the protein CASRPMVRQGNTGELFF. Using reference TRBV5-1 and TRBJ2-2 for the parts outside the CDR3, the full variable domain is KAGVTQTPRYLIKTRGQQVTLSCSPISGHRSVSWYQQTPGQGLQFLFEYFSETQRNKGNFPGRFSGRQFSNSRSEMNVSTLELGDSALYLCASRPMVRQGNTGELFFGEGSRLTVL.

The genes are TRBV30 and TRBJ1-2; unclear D gene. With 0 bases removed from V and 3 bases from J, the gap between germline ends came to 8 bases. The CDR3 totals 13 residues. The germline CDR1 and CDR2 sequences are GTSNPN and SVGIG (reference sequence). This chain's CDR3 is CAWSVSLYYGYTF. CDR3 coding DNA: TGTGCCTGGAGTGTAAGCTTGTACTATGGCTACACCTTC. The complete variable domain, with remaining parts taken from reference TRBV30 and TRBJ1-2, reads SQTIHQWPATLVQPVGSPLSLECTVEGTSNPNLYWYRQAAGRGLQLLFYSVGIGQISSEVPQNLSASRPQDRQFILSSKKLLLSDSGFYLCAWSVSLYYGYTFGSGTRLTVV.

The V and J genes are TRBV6-5 and TRBJ1-4, with a tentative D call TRBD1 (5 bases). This CDR3 has 15 residues. Germline values: CDR1 MNHEY, CDR2 SVGAGI. V lost 6 bases to trimming and J lost 8 bases, with 19 bases between them. The CDR3 loop reads CASRRAGPGGEKLFF. CDR3 coding DNA: TGTGCCAGCAGACGAGCAGGGCCCGGCGGAGAAAAACTGTTTTTT.

V gene TRBV19 combines with J gene TRBJ1-1; tentatively, D is TRBD1 (6 bases). Germline V gives CDR1 LNHDA, CDR2 SQIVND (reference sequence). The length of the CDR3 is 14 residues. The V end was cut by 1 base, the J end by 4 bases, with 10 bases between. The CDR3 sequence: CASSIAGAGTEAFF. CDR3 coding DNA: TGTGCCAGTAGTATAGCAGGGGCTGGCACTGAAGCTTTCTTT.

The chain joins TRBV2 to TRBJ2-1, with 9 bases that match TRBD1. The CDR3 length is 14 residues. Germline V gene data show CDR1 as SNHLY and CDR2 as FYNNEI. Unmatched junction bases numbered 8, after V lost 4 bases and J lost 10 bases. In DNA form, the CDR3 reads TGTGCCAGCAGTGGGGACAGGGCCTTGGTCGAGCAGTTCTTC. Protein: CASSGDRALVEQFF.

This clone came up many times. The V gene is TRBV19, the J gene TRBJ1-5; D remains ambiguous. This CDR3 spans 13 amino acids. The germline gives CDR1 LNHDA, CDR2 SQIVND (reference sequence). The V and J ends lost 5 bases and 0 bases respectively, with 5 bases between them. CDR3 protein: CASSDTSNQPQHF. CDR3 DNA: TGTGCCAGTAGTGACACTAGCAATCAGCCCCAGCATTTT.

The chain has TRBV27 and TRBJ2-6, with D possibly matching TRBD2 (5 bases). The CDR3 has 16 amino acids. The germline V and J ends were trimmed by 5 bases and 0 bases, with 11 bases remaining between them. Germline V gene data show CDR1 as MNHEY and CDR2 as SMNVEV (reference sequence). CDR3 sequence: CASSPVTSSGANVLTF. Here the CDR3 DNA reads TGTGCCAGCAGTCCCGTTACTAGCTCTGGGGCCAACGTCCTGACTTTC.

This chain links TRBV9 with TRBJ2-3; D call uncertain. V lost 2 bases, J lost 3 bases, and 13 bases lay in between. Looked up from germline, CDR1 is SGDLS and CDR2 is YYNGEE. The CDR3 is 15 residues long. The CDR3 spells CASSVTLLGTDTQYF. DNA of the CDR3: TGTGCCAGCAGCGTTACACTTCTAGGGACAGATACGCAGTATTTT.

The chain carries TRBV5-4 and TRBJ2-1; D is unclear. V lost 4 bases and J 1 base, leaving 12 bases between the germline ends. This CDR3 is built from 15 residues. Germline lookup yields CDR1 SGHNT and CDR2 YYREEE (reference sequence). This CDR3 reads CASSPTGGSYNEQFF. The CDR3 coding sequence is TGTGCCAGCAGCCCCACCGGCGGTTCCTACAATGAGCAGTTCTTC.

V is TRBV7-9 and J is TRBJ2-3, with D possibly being TRBD2 (5 bases). The length of the CDR3 is 17 residues. Germline CDR1 and CDR2: SEHNR and FQNEAQ (reference sequence). Trimming removed 5 bases from V and 2 bases from J, with 20 bases in between. The CDR3 here is CASSQRFRIGDTDTQYF. The CDR3 region has the DNA TGTGCCAGCAGCCAAAGATTTAGGATCGGGGACACAGATACGCAGTATTTT.

The V gene is TRBV9, the J gene TRBJ1-6; no clear D gene. Trimming shortened V by 0 bases and J by 10 bases, and 11 bases separated the two germline ends. The CDR3 consists of 14 residues. The germline V gene encodes CDR1 SGDLS and CDR2 YYNGEE. CDR3 bases: TGTGCCAGCAGCGTAGGTGGTGAGAAATCACCCCTCCACTTT. Encoded protein: CASSVGGEKSPLHF.

There are a few counts of this clone. The chain has TRBV5-5 and TRBJ1-6; the D is unclear. Germline assignment: CDR1 SGHKS and CDR2 YYEKEE (reference sequence). With 0 bases removed from V and 5 bases from J, the gap between germline ends came to 6 bases. CDR3 length equals 14 residues. The CDR3 nucleotides read TGTGCCAGCAGCTTGGTCTTTGATAATTCACCCCTCCACTTT. Protein: CASSLVFDNSPLHF.

This clone was seen a single time. The chain is built from TRBV5-1 and TRBJ1-1; D gene ambiguous. CDR3 size: 14 residues. The V and J ends lost 2 bases and 1 base respectively, with 9 bases between them. From germline, CDR1 is SGHRS and CDR2 YFSETQ. The CDR3 sequence: CASSLISPNTEAFF. The CDR3 bases are TGCGCCAGCAGCTTAATTTCGCCGAACACTGAAGCTTTCTTT.